A single sample gave rise to the 4 T cell receptor beta chains below, sequenced in a study of T-cell memory formation after mild COVID-19. One entry per CDR3 protein results from TCRdb running MiXCR on the 5' RACE reads. Found here are under 650,000 distinct CDR3 sequences, roughly 18% of them singletons; the top ten hold around 12%. Sequenced input: PBMCs or a T cell subset sorted from them (not recorded which). The receptors derive from an adult woman who had mild COVID-19 (a few samples of this study predate the infection). Cell type and time point are not known.

This clonotype was detected a few times. The V call is TRBV3-1, the J call TRBJ2-7; D perhaps matches TRBD2 (6 bases). CDR1 and CDR2 (germline): LGHDT, YNNKEL (reference sequence). Trimming took off 1 base at V and 6 bases at J, with 22 bases between the two ends. This CDR3 has 17 residues. In DNA form, the CDR3 reads TGTGCCAGCAGCCAAGCACCCTGGCGGGGCACTTCTACCGAGCAGTACTTC. Its translation: CASSQAPWRGTSTEQYF.

As DNA, the CDR3 is TGTGCCAGCAGTTTACGAGGGAGAGCTTTCTTT. Translated, it gives CASSLRGRAFF. The chain couples TRBV12-3 or TRBV12-4 to TRBJ1-1; D unclear. Trimming took 2 bases from V and 10 from J, leaving 8 bases between them. The CDR3 contains 11 residues.

The chain recombines TRBV20-1 with TRBJ1-6, with D hard to call. The CDR3 totals 16 residues. With 0 bases removed from V and 3 bases from J, the gap between germline ends came to 12 bases. Per the germline V gene, CDR1 is DFQATT and CDR2 is SNEGSKA (reference sequence). The CDR3 DNA reads as TGCAGTGCTAGAGATCCCGGACCTTTCTATAATTCACCCCTCCACTTT. Residues: CSARDPGPFYNSPLHF.

This chain joins TRBV6-2 or TRBV6-3 and TRBJ1-2; unclear D gene. Germline CDR1 and CDR2: MNHEY and SVGEGT. The ends were cut back, 5 bases at V and 5 bases at J, with 6 bases in the middle. The CDR3 sequence is 11 residues long. CDR3: CASSADYGYTF. In DNA form, the CDR3 reads TGTGCCAGCAGTGCCGATTATGGCTACACCTTC.